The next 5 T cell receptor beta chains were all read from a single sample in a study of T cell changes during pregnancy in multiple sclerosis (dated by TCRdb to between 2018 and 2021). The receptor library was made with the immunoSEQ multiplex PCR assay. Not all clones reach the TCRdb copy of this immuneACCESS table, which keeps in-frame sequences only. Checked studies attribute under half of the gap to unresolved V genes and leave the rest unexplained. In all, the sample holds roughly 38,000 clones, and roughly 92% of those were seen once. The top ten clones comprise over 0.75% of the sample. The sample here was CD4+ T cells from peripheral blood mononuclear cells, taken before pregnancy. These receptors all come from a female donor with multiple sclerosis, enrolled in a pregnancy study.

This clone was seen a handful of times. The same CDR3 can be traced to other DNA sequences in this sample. This chain's CDR3 is CASSTTGISGNTIYF. DNA of the CDR3: TGTGCCAGTAGTACGACAGGAATTTCTGGAAACACCATATATTTT. J is TRBJ1-3 and V is TRBV19, with TRBD1 as a possible D gene (6 bases). CDR1 is LNHDA, CDR2 SQIVND, per germline (reference sequence). This CDR3 comprises 15 residues. V lost 4 bases and J 1 base, leaving 11 bases between the germline ends.

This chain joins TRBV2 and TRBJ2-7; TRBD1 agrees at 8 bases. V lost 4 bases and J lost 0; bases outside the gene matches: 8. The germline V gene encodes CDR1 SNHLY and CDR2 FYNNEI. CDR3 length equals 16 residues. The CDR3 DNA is TGTGCCAGCAGTGGGACCTCCGGGACAGGCTCCTACGAGCAGTACTTC. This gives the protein CASSGTSGTGSYEQYF.

The CDR3 bases are TGCAGCGGGGGACTAGCGGGTGGCACAGATACGCAGTATTTT. Its protein product is CSGGLAGGTDTQYF. This rearrangement joins TRBV29-1 to TRBJ2-3, with 12 nucleotides matching TRBD2. Germline CDR1 reads SQVTM; CDR2 reads ANQGSEA. The CDR3 consists of 14 residues. Trimming at V came to 7 bases and at J to 1 base, leaving 3 bases not matched to a gene.

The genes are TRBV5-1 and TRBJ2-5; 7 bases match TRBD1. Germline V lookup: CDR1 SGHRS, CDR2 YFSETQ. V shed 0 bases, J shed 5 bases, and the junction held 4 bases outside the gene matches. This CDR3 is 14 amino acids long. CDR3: CASSLARGRETQYF. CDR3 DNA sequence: TGCGCCAGCAGCTTGGCGAGGGGGCGGGAGACCCAGTACTTC.

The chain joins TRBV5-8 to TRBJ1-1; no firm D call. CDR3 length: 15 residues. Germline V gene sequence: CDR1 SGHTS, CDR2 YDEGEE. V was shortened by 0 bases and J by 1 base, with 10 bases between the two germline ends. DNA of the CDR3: TGTGCCAGCAGCTTGGATCTTACATCGAACACTGAAGCTTTCTTT. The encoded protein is CASSLDLTSNTEAFF. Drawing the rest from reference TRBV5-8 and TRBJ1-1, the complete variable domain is EAGVTQSPTHLIKTRGQQATLRCSPISGHTSVYWYQQALGLGLQFLLWYDEGEERNRGNFPPRFSGRQFPNYSSELNVNALELEDSALYLCASSLDLTSNTEAFFGQGTRLTVV.